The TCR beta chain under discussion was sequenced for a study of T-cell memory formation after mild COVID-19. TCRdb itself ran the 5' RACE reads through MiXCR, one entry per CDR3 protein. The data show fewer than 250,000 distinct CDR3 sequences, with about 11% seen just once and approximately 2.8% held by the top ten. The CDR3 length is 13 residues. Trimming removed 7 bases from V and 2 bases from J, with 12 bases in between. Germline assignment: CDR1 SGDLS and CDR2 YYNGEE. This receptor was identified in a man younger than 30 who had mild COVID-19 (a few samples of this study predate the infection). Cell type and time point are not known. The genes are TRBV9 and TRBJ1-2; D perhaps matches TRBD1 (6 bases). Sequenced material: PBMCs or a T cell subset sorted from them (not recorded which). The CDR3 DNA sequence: TGTGCCAGCGGCCACAGGGAGAACTATGGCTACACCTTC. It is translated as CASGHRENYGYTF.